The following is a T cell receptor beta chain sequence with its context. What it recognizes is unknown. The germline gives CDR1 SQVTM, CDR2 ANQGSEA. The CDR3 is made up of 14 amino acids. The data stem from a study of CXCR3-negative and CXCR3-positive naive CD8 T cells. The wider study: Libraries each contributed about 1.5 +/- 0.3 million TRB reads, for around 140 million in total.

In triplicate, each CD8+ T cell subset was sorted at some 300,000 cells per replicate. CD45RO-CCR7+CD27+CD95- defined naive CD8+ T cells. Study-level findings and limits: Once cells were cryopreserved, CXCR3 expression went down partly, and most assays used fresh PBMCs. Naive CXCR3-positive cells had TRB CDR3s more hydrophobic than those of CXCR3-negative naive cells.

Through 5' RACE with UMI labels, the TRB cDNA libraries were prepared. TCRdb re-called the 5' RACE reads and catalogs CDR3 proteins one per entry, DNA excluded. The sample shows 100,000 to 150,000 distinct CDR3 sequences, and approximately 0.54% sits with its ten largest clones. This TCR derives from a human donor in good health. Some clones in this sample may be carry-over from other donors' samples. The material sequenced was naive CXCR3+ CD8+ T cells from blood. As to subset: CD45RO-CCR7+CD27+CD95- naive CD8+ T cells expressing CXCR3 (TNR3+). This chain connects TRBV29-1 to TRBJ2-1; the TRBD1 assignment by TCRdb is unverifiable without DNA. CDR3 amino acids: CSVESGTNYNEQFF.